A single sample is the source of the 21 T cell receptor beta chains below, sequenced in a study of vaccination and CD4 T cells after COVID-19. Scientists ran DNA taken from cultured CD4+ T cells through the Oncomine TCR Beta short-read assay for sequencing. TCRdb used MiXCR to reprocess the PCR reads, holding one entry per CDR3 protein. The sample includes about 7,600 distinct CDR3 sequences, 65% to 75% of them seen just once. These TCRs' antigens remain unknown. Treatment noted: approximately nine-day PBMC culture with coronavirus spike peptide pools or control peptides (ViraFEST assay). The source material was cultured CD4+ T cells from blood, sampled after SARS-CoV-2 vaccination. Receptors originate from a human donor with COVID-19.

This clonotype was observed a few times. The rearrangement uses TRBV7-2 and TRBJ2-7; a possible D gene is TRBD1 (6 bases). The CDR3 totals 18 residues. Trimming cost V 5 bases and J 3 bases, with 26 bases left between them. In germline, CDR1 is SGHTA, CDR2 FQGNSA. CDR3 sequence reads: CASSVHREQGLSVYEQYF. The DNA for the CDR3 is TGTGCCAGCAGCGTACACAGGGAACAGGGCTTGTCCGTCTACGAGCAGTACTTC.

This clonotype was seen only a few times. V gene TRBV20-1 combines with J gene TRBJ1-2; D is ambiguous. CDR3 length equals 13 residues. The germline V gene has CDR1 DFQATT and CDR2 SNEGSKA (reference sequence). V lost 0 bases to trimming and J lost 2 bases, with 7 bases between them. Written as DNA, the CDR3 is TGCAGTGCTAGAGATCACGGAAACTATGGCTACACCTTC. It yields the protein CSARDHGNYGYTF.

V usage is TRBV24-1 and J usage is TRBJ2-2; tentatively, D is TRBD1 (6 bases). The germline CDR1 and CDR2 sequences are KGHDR and SFDVKD. The CDR3 covers 12 residues. Trimming cost V 5 bases and J 8 bases, with 8 bases left between them. This CDR3 reads CATSVGAGELFF. The CDR3 nucleotides are TGTGCCACCAGTGTGGGGGCGGGGGAGCTGTTTTTT.

V is TRBV6-1 and J is TRBJ1-1; D is perhaps TRBD1 (5 bases). The CDR3 consists of 12 residues. Germline V gives CDR1 MNHNS, CDR2 SASEGT. V dropped 8 bases and J dropped 1 base, with 8 bases sitting between them. The CDR3 loop is CASPGQNTEAFF. In nucleotides, the CDR3 is TGTGCCAGCCCAGGACAGAACACTGAAGCTTTCTTT.

This chain connects TRBV7-9 to TRBJ1-3; unclear D gene. Germline CDR1 reads SEHNR; CDR2 reads FQNEAQ (reference sequence). This CDR3 spans 15 amino acids. The V end was cut by 0 bases, the J end by 1 base, with 7 bases between. Here the CDR3 reads CASSLALGSGNTIYF. For the CDR3, the DNA is TGTGCCAGCAGCTTAGCGTTAGGATCTGGAAACACCATATATTTT.

The chain carries TRBV11-2 and TRBJ2-3, with 9 nucleotides matching TRBD2. The CDR3 sequence is 15 residues long. V was pared by 7 bases and J by 6 bases, with 11 bases of the junction left unmatched. Germline CDR1 SGHAT, CDR2 FQNNGV. CDR3 loop: CASMRAGGLVDTQYF. The CDR3 DNA sequence: TGTGCCAGCATGAGAGCGGGGGGTTTGGTGGATACGCAGTATTTT.

The DNA for the CDR3 is TGTGCCAGTAGTACCAGTTCTGGGACAGGAACGAACACTGAAGCTTTCTTT. It is translated as CASSTSSGTGTNTEAFF. V and J are TRBV19 and TRBJ1-1; 8 bases are shared with TRBD1. The CDR3 is 17 residues long. CDR1 is LNHDA and CDR2 is SQIVND in the germline V gene (reference sequence). V dropped 4 bases and J dropped 1; count of bases not matched to a gene: 11.

This chain joins TRBV2 and TRBJ2-2; D unresolved. This CDR3 comprises 13 residues. Germline CDR1 reads SNHLY; CDR2 reads FYNNEI. V was trimmed by 7 bases and J by 3 bases, leaving 9 bases between them. The CDR3 is CASKDLHTGELFF. For the CDR3, the DNA is TGTGCCAGCAAAGACCTTCACACCGGGGAGCTGTTTTTT.

The V gene is TRBV6-1, the J gene TRBJ1-1, with a possible D match to TRBD1 (5 bases). The CDR3 totals 13 residues. V lost 8 bases to trimming and J lost 2 bases, with 12 bases between them. Germline V gives CDR1 MNHNS, CDR2 SASEGT. CDR3 sequence: CASYPTGNTEAFF. The CDR3 DNA is TGTGCCAGCTATCCCACAGGTAACACTGAAGCTTTCTTT.

This clonotype was recorded a few times. CDR3 region: CAWGTGGIGNSPLHF. The CDR3 nucleotides read TGTGCCTGGGGCACAGGGGGTATAGGGAATTCACCCCTCCACTTT. The gene calls are TRBV30 and TRBJ1-6; the match to TRBD1 covers 8 bases. The CDR3 contains 15 residues. V shed 5 bases and J 7 bases; nucleotides not matched to a gene: 10. Germline V CDR1 and CDR2: GTSNPN, SVGIG (reference sequence).

The V gene is TRBV24-1, the J gene TRBJ1-1; D unresolved. The ends were cut back, 5 bases at V and 1 base at J, with 10 bases in the middle. The CDR3 length is 14 residues. Germline V lookup: CDR1 KGHDR, CDR2 SFDVKD. The CDR3 here is CATSARPGNTEAFF. DNA for the CDR3: TGTGCCACCAGTGCCCGACCAGGGAACACTGAAGCTTTCTTT.

The chain links TRBV19 to TRBJ2-5; D unresolved. The CDR3 is 15 amino acids. Trimming left V 0 bases short and J 4 bases short, with 12 bases between. Germline V lookup: CDR1 LNHDA, CDR2 SQIVND (reference sequence). CDR3 loop: CASSIDRSARETQYF. CDR3 nucleotide sequence: TGTGCCAGTAGTATAGATAGAAGCGCCAGAGAGACCCAGTACTTC.

V usage is TRBV20-1 and J usage is TRBJ1-1, with D tentatively TRBD1 (5 bases). Germline V gene data show CDR1 as DFQATT and CDR2 as SNEGSKA (reference sequence). V lost 1 base to trimming and J lost 5 bases, with 8 bases between them. The CDR3 spans 12 residues. DNA of the CDR3: TGCAGTGCTAGAGCTCAGGGTACTGAAGCTTTCTTT. Translated, it gives CSARAQGTEAFF.

This clonotype has only a few counts. The J gene is TRBJ2-5, the V gene TRBV21-1; the D call in the table, TRBD2, was not verified against the DNA. TRBV21-1 is an annotated pseudogene. This CDR3 comprises 16 residues. The CDR3, as DNA: TGTGCCAGCAGCCCCCGGACTAGCGGGGCTTTTGAGACCCAGTACTTC. Translated: CASSPRTSGAFETQYF.

There are a few counts of this clonotype. The rearrangement joins TRBV20-1 to TRBJ1-5; D remains ambiguous. Germline CDR1 reads DFQATT; CDR2 reads SNEGSKA (reference sequence). Trimming took 7 bases from V and 2 from J, leaving 9 bases between them. The CDR3 consists of 12 residues. CDR3 nucleotides: TGCAGTGTACCGGTCGGCAATCAGCCCCAGCATTTT. Translation: CSVPVGNQPQHF.

This chain joins TRBV15 and TRBJ2-5, with D uncertain. The CDR3 has 14 residues. V was trimmed by 1 base and J by 3 bases, leaving 9 bases between them. Germline CDR1 is LNHNV and CDR2 is YYDKDF (reference sequence). The CDR3: CATSRAAAEETQYF. The CDR3 DNA reads TGTGCCACCAGCAGAGCGGCGGCGGAAGAGACCCAGTACTTC. Looking up the rest from reference TRBV15 and TRBJ2-5 gives the full variable domain: DAMVIQNPRYQVTQFGKPVTLSCSQTLNHNVMYWYQQKSSQAPKLLFHYYDKDFNNEADTPDNFQSRRPNTSFCFLDIRSPGLGDTAMYLCATSRAAAEETQYFGPGTRLLVL.

The CDR3 coding sequence is TGTGCCACCAGTGACCCGGGGACTAGCGTTGAGCAGTTCTTC. It translates to CATSDPGTSVEQFF. The chain combines TRBV24-1 with TRBJ2-1; 10 positions match TRBD2. V was clipped by 4 bases and J by 9 bases; unmatched bases: 5. The CDR3 has 14 amino acids. Germline V gene sequence: CDR1 KGHDR, CDR2 SFDVKD.

The chain uses TRBV27 and TRBJ1-5; 10 bases align to TRBD1. The germline V gene encodes CDR1 MNHEY and CDR2 SMNVEV (reference sequence). Losses at the gene ends were 8 bases for V and 2 bases for J; bases not matched to a gene: 6. This CDR3 spans 15 amino acids. This CDR3 reads CASGTGTGGNQPQHF. The CDR3 DNA reads as TGTGCCAGCGGGACCGGGACAGGGGGCAATCAGCCCCAGCATTTT.

This chain joins TRBV19 and TRBJ1-5, with D unresolved. V was clipped by 4 bases and J by 6 bases, with 7 bases between them. CDR1 and CDR2 (germline): LNHDA, SQIVND (reference sequence). The CDR3 loop spans 12 amino acids. The DNA for the CDR3 is TGTGCCAGTAGTACGAGCCGTCAGCCCCAGCATTTT. The encoded protein is CASSTSRQPQHF.

This sequence joins TRBV4-1 and TRBJ1-1; D unclear. Trimming pared 3 bases from V and 8 bases from J, leaving 13 bases between. The CDR3 covers 13 residues. Germline values: CDR1 MGHRA, CDR2 YSYEKL. CDR3 nucleotide sequence: TGCGCCAGCAGCCATGCCGGCGGTCCCGAAGCTTTCTTT. Amino acids: CASSHAGGPEAFF.

In DNA form, the CDR3 reads TGTGCCAGTTCGCCGGGGGCGGGGAACATAGATACGCAGTATTTT. The encoded protein is CASSPGAGNIDTQYF. This sequence joins TRBV19 and TRBJ2-3; either TRBD1 or TRBD2 may supply D (6 bases each). Trimming removed 8 bases from V and 5 bases from J, with 20 bases in between. The CDR3 has 15 residues. Germline assignment: CDR1 LNHDA and CDR2 SQIVND (reference sequence).